This TCR beta chain was documented in a study of T-cell memory formation after mild COVID-19. V was trimmed by 3 bases and J by 5 bases, leaving 12 bases between them. From germline, CDR1 is MNHEY and CDR2 SMNVEV (reference sequence). This CDR3 has 14 residues. In TCRdb, the 5' RACE reads were re-called with MiXCR into one record per CDR3 protein. The sample carries around 49,000 distinct CDR3 sequences, 25% to 30% recorded once. The gene calls are TRBV27 and TRBJ2-3; no reliable D call. The specimen was PBMCs or a T cell subset sorted from them (not recorded which). The origin of this receptor is a man younger than 35 who had mild COVID-19 (a few samples of this study predate the infection). Cell type and time point are not known. CDR3 amino acids: CASSLGRLGDTQYF. The CDR3 nucleotides are TGTGCCAGCAGTTTGGGCAGGTTGGGAGATACGCAGTATTTT.